The 20 T cell receptor beta chains below come from one sample, sequenced in a study of CD8 T cells in Susac syndrome. Random hexamers primed reverse transcription of about 0.45 to 1 ug RNA. TCRdb called the immunoSEQ multiplex PCR reads again in MiXCR, with one record for every CDR3 protein. Seen here are about 180,000 distinct CDR3 sequences, about 95% observed once, and the top ten hold less than 0.2%. Sequences were obtained from CD8+ T cells from PBMCs. The receptors originated from a human donor with multiple sclerosis.

The DNA for the CDR3 is TGCAGTGCTAGAGGACATAGGTGGGAGGGGTCCTACAATGAGCAGTTCTTC. This sequence encodes CSARGHRWEGSYNEQFF. The V and J genes are TRBV20-1 and TRBJ2-1, with 7 bases identical to TRBD2. Germline V gives CDR1 DFQATT, CDR2 SNEGSKA (reference sequence). This CDR3 contains 17 residues. The V and J ends lost 1 base and 1 base, in that order; junction bases with no gene match: 10.

The genes are TRBV4-1 and TRBJ2-7; TRBD1 is a possible D gene (5 bases). Between the trimmed V and J ends, which lost 1 base and 0 bases, there was a span of 7 bases. Per the germline V gene, CDR1 is MGHRA and CDR2 is YSYEKL. The CDR3 totals 14 residues. The CDR3 DNA reads as TGCGCCAGCAGCCAAGTTGGACACTCCTACGAGCAGTACTTC. This translates into CASSQVGHSYEQYF.

The rearrangement uses TRBV29-1 and TRBJ2-3, with 11 bases identical to TRBD2. V was clipped by 7 bases and J by 4 bases; unmatched bases: 13. Germline lookup yields CDR1 SQVTM and CDR2 ANQGSEA. This CDR3 has 16 amino acids. Written as DNA, the CDR3 is TGCAGCGCCGCCCCCTCGTTAGCGGGAGGGGCAGATACGCAGTATTTT. Protein sequence: CSAAPSLAGGADTQYF.

V usage is TRBV9 and J usage is TRBJ2-5, with 8 bases lining up with TRBD2. V lost 0 bases to trimming and J lost 10 bases; unmatched junction nucleotides: 8. There are 14 residues in the CDR3. Germline V gene data show CDR1 as SGDLS and CDR2 as YYNGEE. CDR3 in amino acids: CASSVVDSREGQYF. The CDR3 nucleotides read TGTGCCAGCAGCGTAGTAGACAGTCGGGAGGGCCAGTACTTC.

This clonotype was detected only once. The chain recombines TRBV29-1 with TRBJ1-1; a weak D match, TRBD1 (5 bases). The CDR3 loop spans 10 amino acids. The V gene lost 4 bases and the J gene lost 10 bases, with 10 bases spanning the gap. Germline loops: CDR1 SQVTM, CDR2 ANQGSEA. CDR3 nucleotides: TGCAGCGTTGTGAACAGGAGAGCTTTCTTT. This sequence encodes CSVVNRRAFF.

V usage is TRBV29-1 and J usage is TRBJ2-1, with D tentatively TRBD1 or TRBD2 (5 bases each). With 6 bases removed from V and 9 bases from J, the gap between germline ends came to 12 bases. The CDR3 runs 11 residues. Germline V gives CDR1 SQVTM, CDR2 ANQGSEA. The CDR3 DNA is TGCAGCGTGGGGACCCTCGGTGAGCAGTTCTTC. Translation gives CSVGTLGEQFF.

This chain's CDR3 is CASSLAPETQYF. The CDR3 nucleotides are TGTGCCAGCAGCTTAGCCCCGGAGACCCAGTACTTC. This chain joins TRBV7-9 and TRBJ2-5; no firm D call. Trimming took 0 bases from V and 5 from J, leaving 4 bases between them. Per the germline V gene, CDR1 is SEHNR and CDR2 is FQNEAQ (reference sequence). The CDR3 covers 12 residues. The full variable domain, completed using reference TRBV7-9 and TRBJ2-5, is DTGVSQNPRHKITKRGQNVTFRCDPISEHNRLYWYRQTLGQGPEFLTYFQNEAQLEKSRLLSDRFSAERPKGSFSTLEIQRTEQGDSAMYLCASSLAPETQYFGPGTRLLVL.

CDR3 residues: CSVEMLGRDKYF. As DNA, the CDR3 is TGCAGCGTTGAGATGTTGGGGCGGGATAAGTACTTC. The chain has TRBV29-1 and TRBJ2-7; possible D gene TRBD2, 6 bases. Between the trimmed V and J ends, which lost 3 bases and 11 bases, there was a span of 17 bases. The CDR3 runs 12 residues. Germline V lookup: CDR1 SQVTM, CDR2 ANQGSEA.

V and J are TRBV29-1 and TRBJ2-2, with D unclear. This CDR3 is built from 11 residues. V lost 5 bases to trimming and J lost 6 bases, with 7 bases between them. Germline values: CDR1 SQVTM, CDR2 ANQGSEA. CDR3 nucleotide sequence: TGCAGCGTTTTGGGTCCCGGGGAGCTGTTTTTT. Translated: CSVLGPGELFF.

The chain carries TRBV27 and TRBJ2-5, with 10 bases aligning to TRBD2. J was trimmed by 5 bases and V by 7 bases; bases with no gene match: 13. Germline CDR1 reads MNHEY; CDR2 reads SMNVEV (reference sequence). This CDR3 contains 16 residues. The CDR3 DNA follows: TGTGCCAGCAACCTCCCCAAGATAGCGGGAGGTGAGACCCAGTACTTC. Amino acids: CASNLPKIAGGETQYF.

The rearrangement uses TRBV12-5 and TRBJ2-1; D gene unclear. CDR3 length: 11 amino acids. Germline CDR1 LGHNT, CDR2 FRNRAP. Trimming stripped 6 bases from V and 7 bases from J, with 7 bases between. CDR3 region: CASGASNEQFF. As DNA, the CDR3 is TGTGCTAGTGGGGCCTCGAATGAGCAGTTCTTC.

CDR3 region: CASSLWGQPEAFF. The CDR3 bases are TGTGCCAGCAGCTTATGGGGACAGCCTGAAGCTTTCTTT. The chain is built from TRBV13 and TRBJ1-1; 7 bases are shared with TRBD1. The ends lost 2 bases at V and 6 bases at J; junction bases unmatched: 3. This CDR3 region has 13 residues. Germline V CDR1 and CDR2: PRHDT, FYEKMQ (reference sequence). Supplemented by reference TRBV13 and TRBJ1-1, the full variable domain reads AAGVIQSPRHLIKEKRETATLKCYPIPRHDTVYWYQQGPGQDPQFLISFYEKMQSDKGSIPDRFSAQQFSDYHSELNMSSLELGDSALYFCASSLWGQPEAFFGQGTRLTVV.

This chain links TRBV12-3 or TRBV12-4 with TRBJ1-1, with D hard to call. V was cut by 4 bases and J by 6 bases, with 9 bases left in between. The CDR3 totals 12 residues. The CDR3 DNA reads as TGTGCCAGCAGTTCGGATATGTCTGAAGCTTTCTTT. Translated, it gives CASSSDMSEAFF.

This chain connects TRBV25-1 to TRBJ1-1; D remains ambiguous. The germline V and J ends were trimmed by 6 bases and 1 base, with 9 bases remaining between them. The CDR3 is 13 amino acids. The germline V gene has CDR1 MGHDK and CDR2 SYGVNS. DNA of the CDR3: TGTGCCAGCAGGGCAGGTTCGAACACTGAAGCTTTCTTT. Translated: CASRAGSNTEAFF. The full variable domain, rest sourced from reference TRBV25-1 and TRBJ1-1, is EADIYQTPRYLVIGTGKKITLECSQTMGHDKMYWYQQDPGMELHLIHYSYGVNSTEKGDLSSESTVSRIRTEHFPLTLESARPSHTSQYLCASRAGSNTEAFFGQGTRLTVV.

The rearrangement joins TRBV15 to TRBJ1-2; D remains unclear. The germline gives CDR1 LNHNV, CDR2 YYDKDF (reference sequence). The CDR3 has 13 residues. Trimming removed 6 bases from V and 4 bases from J, with 12 bases in between. CDR3 coding DNA: TGTGCCACCAGGACTCCCGCGAGCTATGGCTACACCTTC. This gives the protein CATRTPASYGYTF.

The genes are TRBV13 and TRBJ1-2; 8 bases align to TRBD1. V shed 4 bases, J shed 4 bases, and the junction held 11 bases outside the gene matches. The CDR3 totals 16 residues. Germline lookup yields CDR1 PRHDT and CDR2 FYEKMQ (reference sequence). The CDR3 region is CASSSDRGRGLYGYTF. The CDR3 DNA reads as TGTGCCAGCAGCTCAGACAGGGGACGGGGGCTCTATGGCTACACCTTC.

This rearrangement joins TRBV5-1 to TRBJ1-2; perhaps TRBD1 as D (6 bases). V shed 0 bases and J shed 6 bases, with 9 bases lying between them. Germline lookup yields CDR1 SGHRS and CDR2 YFSETQ. CDR3 size: 13 residues. The DNA of the CDR3 is TGCGCCAGCAGCTTGGCAGGGGACGATGGCTACACCTTC. Translation gives CASSLAGDDGYTF.

This sequence joins TRBV20-1 and TRBJ1-5; D might be TRBD1 (5 bases). Trimming took off 3 bases at V and 0 bases at J, with 15 bases between the two ends. Germline V gives CDR1 DFQATT, CDR2 SNEGSKA (reference sequence). The CDR3 spans 16 residues. In DNA form, the CDR3 reads TGCAGTGCTAGGGATACCAGGGTATATAGCAATCAGCCCCAGCATTTT. This encodes CSARDTRVYSNQPQHF.

J is TRBJ2-7 and V is TRBV28; TRBD1 is a possible D gene (6 bases). CDR1 is MDHEN, CDR2 SYDVKM, per germline. Trimming cost V 6 bases and J 2 bases, with 8 bases left between them. The CDR3 is 12 residues long. As DNA, the CDR3 is TGTGCCAGCAGGGACAGCCCCTACGAGCAGTACTTC. Protein sequence: CASRDSPYEQYF.

The chain employs TRBV6-5 and TRBJ2-3; no clear D gene. The V end was cut by 7 bases, the J end by 6 bases, with 14 bases between. The CDR3 extends over 13 amino acids. Per the germline V gene, CDR1 is MNHEY and CDR2 is SVGAGI. CDR3 nucleotides: TGTGCCAGCATCCTCGCCCCCGGGGATACGCAGTATTTT. This codes for CASILAPGDTQYF.